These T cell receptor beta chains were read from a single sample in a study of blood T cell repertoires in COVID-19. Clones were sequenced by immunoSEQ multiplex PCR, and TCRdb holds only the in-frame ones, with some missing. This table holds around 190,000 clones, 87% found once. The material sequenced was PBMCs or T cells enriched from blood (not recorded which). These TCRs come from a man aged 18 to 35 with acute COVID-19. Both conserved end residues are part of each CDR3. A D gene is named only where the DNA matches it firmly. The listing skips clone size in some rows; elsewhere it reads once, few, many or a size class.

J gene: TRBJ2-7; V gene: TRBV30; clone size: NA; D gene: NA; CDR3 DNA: TGTGCCTGGAGGGTAACGGGAGCCTACGAGCAGTACTTC; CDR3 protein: CAWRVTGAYEQYF
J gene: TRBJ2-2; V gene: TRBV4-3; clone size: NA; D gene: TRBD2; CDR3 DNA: TGCGCCAGCAGCCAAGGCTGGGGAGCGGGAGTAGCGAACACCGGGGAGCTGTTTTTT; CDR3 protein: CASSQGWGAGVANTGELFF
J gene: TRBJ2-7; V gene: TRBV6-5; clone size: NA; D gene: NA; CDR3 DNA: TGTGCCAGCAGTTACTACCAGGGCGGTTTCTACGAGCAGTACTTC; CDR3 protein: CASSYYQGGFYEQYF
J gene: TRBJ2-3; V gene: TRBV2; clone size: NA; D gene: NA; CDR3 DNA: TGTGCCAGCAGTGTACGCGGGAAACGCACAGATACGCAGTATTTT; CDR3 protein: CASSVRGKRTDTQYF
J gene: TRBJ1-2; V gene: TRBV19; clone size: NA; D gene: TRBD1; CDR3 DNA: TGTGCCAGTAGTACCTCGACAGGGGCGAGGGGCTACACCTTC; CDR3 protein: CASSTSTGARGYTF
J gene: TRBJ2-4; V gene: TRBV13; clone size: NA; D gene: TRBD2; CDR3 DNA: TGTGCCAGCAGCTTAGGTTATAGGCTAGCGGGAACCAAAAACATTCAGTACTTC; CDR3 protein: CASSLGYRLAGTKNIQYF
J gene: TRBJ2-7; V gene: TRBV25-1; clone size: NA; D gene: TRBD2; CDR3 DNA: TGTGCCAGCAGTGAGACCGGGAGGGTACACGAGCAGTACTTC; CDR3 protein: CASSETGRVHEQYF
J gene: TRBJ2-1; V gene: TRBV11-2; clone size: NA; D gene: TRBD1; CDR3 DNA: TGTGCCAGCAGCTCCCCCCCGGGACAGGGCTACAATGAGCAGTTCTTC; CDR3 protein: CASSSPPGQGYNEQFF
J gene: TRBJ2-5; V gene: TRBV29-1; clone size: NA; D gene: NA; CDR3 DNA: TGCAGCGTTGGCGGGATGGAAGAGACCCAGTACTTC; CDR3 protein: CSVGGMEETQYF
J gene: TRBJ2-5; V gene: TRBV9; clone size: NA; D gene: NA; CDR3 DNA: TGTGCCAGCAGCCTAACTAGCCGGGAGACCCAGTACTTC; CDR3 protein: CASSLTSRETQYF
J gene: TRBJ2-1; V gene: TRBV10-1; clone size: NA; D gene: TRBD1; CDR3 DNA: TGCGCCAGCAGTGATTCAGGGGGCTACAATGAGCAGTTCTTC; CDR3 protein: CASSDSGGYNEQFF
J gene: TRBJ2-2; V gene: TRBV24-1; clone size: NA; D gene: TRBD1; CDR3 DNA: TGTGCCACCAGTGAGGCCGGACAGGGTACGGGCGGGGAGCTGTTTTTT; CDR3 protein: CATSEAGQGTGGELFF
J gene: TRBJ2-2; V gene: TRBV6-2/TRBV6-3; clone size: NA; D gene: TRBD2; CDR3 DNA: TGTGCCAGCAGTTCCTCTGGACTAGCGGGAGAAATGGCCGGGGAGCTGTTTTTT; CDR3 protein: CASSSSGLAGEMAGELFF
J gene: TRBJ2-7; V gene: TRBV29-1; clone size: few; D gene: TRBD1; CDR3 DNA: TGCAGCGTTGAAGGGACAGGGGGAACGTACGAGCAGTACTTC; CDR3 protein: CSVEGTGGTYEQYF
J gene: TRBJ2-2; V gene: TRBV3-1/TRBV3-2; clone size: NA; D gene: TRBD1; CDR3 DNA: TGTGCCAGCAGCCACCACAGGGGTCCCGGGGAGCTGTTTTTT; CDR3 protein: CASSHHRGPGELFF
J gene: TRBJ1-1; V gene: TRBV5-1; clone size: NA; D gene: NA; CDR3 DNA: TGCGCCAGCAGCGTCACTACAGGGATCGGAACTGAAGCTTTCTTT; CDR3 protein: CASSVTTGIGTEAFF
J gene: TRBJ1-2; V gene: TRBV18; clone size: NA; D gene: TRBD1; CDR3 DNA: TGTGCCAGCTCACCCACAGGGGGCCGGGGACTTACTAACTATGGCTACACCTTC; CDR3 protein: CASSPTGGRGLTNYGYTF
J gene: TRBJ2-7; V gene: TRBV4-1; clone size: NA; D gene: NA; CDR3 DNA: TGCGCCAGCAGCCAAGATCCCGGGATTACCTACGAGCAGTACTTC; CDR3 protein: CASSQDPGITYEQYF
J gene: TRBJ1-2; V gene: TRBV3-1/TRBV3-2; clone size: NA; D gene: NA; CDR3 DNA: TGTGCCAGCAGCCAAGGGGTCCAGGGCCAAGGCTACACCTTC; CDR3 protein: CASSQGVQGQGYTF
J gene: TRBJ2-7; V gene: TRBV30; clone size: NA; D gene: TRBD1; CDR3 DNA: TGTGCCTGGGGGACAGGGGGCATCTACGAGCAGTACTTC; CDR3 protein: CAWGTGGIYEQYF
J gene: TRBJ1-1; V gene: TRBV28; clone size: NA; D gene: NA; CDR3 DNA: TGTGCCAGCGGCAGGGTGGGCACTGAAGCTTTCTTT; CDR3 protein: CASGRVGTEAFF
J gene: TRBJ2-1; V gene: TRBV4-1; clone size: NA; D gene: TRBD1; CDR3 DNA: TGCGCCAGCAGCCAAGAAGGGGGCGATGAGCAGTTCTTC; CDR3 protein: CASSQEGGDEQFF
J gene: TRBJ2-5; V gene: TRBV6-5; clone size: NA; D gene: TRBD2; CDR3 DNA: TGTGCCAGCTTCTCGCTAGCGGGGGGGGAGACCCAGTACTTC; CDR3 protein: CASFSLAGGETQYF
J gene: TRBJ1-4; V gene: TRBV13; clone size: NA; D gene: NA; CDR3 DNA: TGTGCCAGCAGCTTAGTTCAGGGAAGCGAAAAACTGTTTTTT; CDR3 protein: CASSLVQGSEKLFF
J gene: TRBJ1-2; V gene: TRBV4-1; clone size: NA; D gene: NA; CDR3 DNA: TGCGCCAGCAGCCATCCCGGCGTGGGGGCGAATGGCTACACCTTC; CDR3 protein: CASSHPGVGANGYTF
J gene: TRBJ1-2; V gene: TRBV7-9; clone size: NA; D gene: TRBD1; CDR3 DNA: TGTGCCAGCAGCCCCGGGACAGGGTCCAACTATGGCTACACCTTC; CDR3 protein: CASSPGTGSNYGYTF
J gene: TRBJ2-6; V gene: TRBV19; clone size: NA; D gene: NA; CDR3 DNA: TGTGCCAGTAGTATAGATTCCAGCTCTGGGGCCAACGTCCTGACTTTC; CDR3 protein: CASSIDSSSGANVLTF
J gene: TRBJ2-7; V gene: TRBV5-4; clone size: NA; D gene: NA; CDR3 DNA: TGTGCCAGCAGCGATGTTATGCGATTCCACGAGCAGTACTTC; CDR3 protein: CASSDVMRFHEQYF
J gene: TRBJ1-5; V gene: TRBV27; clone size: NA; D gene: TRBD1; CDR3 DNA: TGTGCCAGCAGTTTAGCAGGGGGCCTTAATCAGCCCCAGCATTTT; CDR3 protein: CASSLAGGLNQPQHF
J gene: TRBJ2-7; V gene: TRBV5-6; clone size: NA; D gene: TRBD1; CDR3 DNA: TGTGCCAGCAGCTTGGGCTCCGGGACAGGGTACGAGCAGTACTTC; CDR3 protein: CASSLGSGTGYEQYF
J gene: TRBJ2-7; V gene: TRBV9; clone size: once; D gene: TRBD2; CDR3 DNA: TGTGCCAGCACCGAACGGGAGACTAGCTCCTCCTACGAGCAGTACTTC; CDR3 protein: CASTERETSSSYEQYF
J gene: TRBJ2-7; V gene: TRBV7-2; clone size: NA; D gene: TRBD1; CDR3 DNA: TGTGCCAGCAGCTTAAGACAGGGGAGAAGCGAGCAGTACTTC; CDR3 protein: CASSLRQGRSEQYF
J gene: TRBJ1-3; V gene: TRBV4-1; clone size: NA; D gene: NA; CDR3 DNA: TGCGCCAGCTCCCAAACAAAGGGGAACACCATATATTTT; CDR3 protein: CASSQTKGNTIYF
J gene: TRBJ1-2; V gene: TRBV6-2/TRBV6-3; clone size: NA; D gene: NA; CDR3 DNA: TGTGCCAGCAGCCACAGCAACTATGGCTACACCTTC; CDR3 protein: CASSHSNYGYTF
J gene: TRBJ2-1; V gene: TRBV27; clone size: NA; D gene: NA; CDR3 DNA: TGTGCCAGCAGCTTACCTATTGGACTGGGATCCTACAATGAGCAGTTCTTC; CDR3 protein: CASSLPIGLGSYNEQFF
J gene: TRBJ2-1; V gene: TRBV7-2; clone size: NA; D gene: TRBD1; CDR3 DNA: TGTGCCAGCAGCTCTCATCGGGACAGTTCTGACAATGAGCAGTTCTTC; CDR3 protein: CASSSHRDSSDNEQFF
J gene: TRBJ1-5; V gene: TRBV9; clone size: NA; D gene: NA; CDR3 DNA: TGTGCCAGCAGCCATGGGTCGGACAGCTATAGCAATCAGCCCCAGCATTTT; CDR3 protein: CASSHGSDSYSNQPQHF
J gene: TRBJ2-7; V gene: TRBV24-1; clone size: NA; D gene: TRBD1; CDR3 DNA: TGTGCCACCAGTGATGCCGCCGGGACAGGGATTTACGAGCAGTACTTC; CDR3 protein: CATSDAAGTGIYEQYF
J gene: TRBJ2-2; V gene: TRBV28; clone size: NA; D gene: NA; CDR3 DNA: TGTGCCAGCAGTTTTTGGCTACTAAACACCGGGGAGCTGTTTTTT; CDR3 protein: CASSFWLLNTGELFF
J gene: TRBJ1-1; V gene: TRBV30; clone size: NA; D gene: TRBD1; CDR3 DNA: TGTGCCTGGAGTCGGCCAGGACAGGGCGACACTGAAGCTTTCTTT; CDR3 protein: CAWSRPGQGDTEAFF
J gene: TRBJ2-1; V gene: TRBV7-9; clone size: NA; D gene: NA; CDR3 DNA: TGTGCCAGCAGCTTAGCCAGCAGGGGTGGTAATGAGCAGTTCTTC; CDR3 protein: CASSLASRGGNEQFF
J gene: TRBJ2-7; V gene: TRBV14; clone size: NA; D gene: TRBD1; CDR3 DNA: TGTGCCAGCAGCCACACTCTCCGACAGGGGTCGGGCGAGCAGTACTTC; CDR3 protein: CASSHTLRQGSGEQYF
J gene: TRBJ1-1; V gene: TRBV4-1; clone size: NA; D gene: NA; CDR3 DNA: TGCGCCAGCAGCCTAAGATGGTTGCAGGGGAGCACTGAAGCTTTCTTT; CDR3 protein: CASSLRWLQGSTEAFF
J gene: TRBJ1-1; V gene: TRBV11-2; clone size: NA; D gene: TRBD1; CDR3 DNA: TGTGCCAGCAGCCTCACACAGGGGGCGCGCACTGAAGCTTTCTTT; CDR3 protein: CASSLTQGARTEAFF
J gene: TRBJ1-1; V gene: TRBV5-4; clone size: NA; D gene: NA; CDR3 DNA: TGTGCCAGCAGCTTGACAGTTAGCGGGGACACTGAAGCTTTCTTT; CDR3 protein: CASSLTVSGDTEAFF